This T cell receptor (beta chain) was found in a study of OX40 agonist ivuxolimab in advanced cancers. Overall study context: Intravenous ivuxolimab was administered to patients every 2 weeks at 0.01 to 10 mg/kg. Prior anti-PD-1, anti-PD-L1 or anti-CTLA-4 therapy did not bar entry, and 40% had some.

The ends were cut back, 2 bases at V and 6 bases at J, with 12 bases in the middle. Germline CDR1 is MNHEY and CDR2 is SMNVEV (reference sequence). The CDR3 is made up of 14 amino acids. Findings and caveats of the study: Also present in some nonresponders was a low level of normalized T-cell clonal expansion. Clonal expansion from baseline to week 6 occurred in both CD4+ and CD8+ T cells.

TCRdb's copy holds only in-frame clones and misses some; the assay was immunoSEQ multiplex PCR. This table holds tens of thousands of clones, approximately 89% found once. For this clone: The target antigen is unknown.

Source: CD4+ or CD8+ T cells sorted from blood, taken in a trial of the OX40 agonist ivuxolimab. This clonotype was obtained from an adult with an advanced solid tumor such as melanoma, head and neck, liver or kidney cancer. J is TRBJ2-3 and V is TRBV27; D is ambiguous. CDR3 coding DNA: TGTGCCAGCAGTTTAAAGGTACCCATGGATACGCAGTATTTT. This gives the protein CASSLKVPMDTQYF.